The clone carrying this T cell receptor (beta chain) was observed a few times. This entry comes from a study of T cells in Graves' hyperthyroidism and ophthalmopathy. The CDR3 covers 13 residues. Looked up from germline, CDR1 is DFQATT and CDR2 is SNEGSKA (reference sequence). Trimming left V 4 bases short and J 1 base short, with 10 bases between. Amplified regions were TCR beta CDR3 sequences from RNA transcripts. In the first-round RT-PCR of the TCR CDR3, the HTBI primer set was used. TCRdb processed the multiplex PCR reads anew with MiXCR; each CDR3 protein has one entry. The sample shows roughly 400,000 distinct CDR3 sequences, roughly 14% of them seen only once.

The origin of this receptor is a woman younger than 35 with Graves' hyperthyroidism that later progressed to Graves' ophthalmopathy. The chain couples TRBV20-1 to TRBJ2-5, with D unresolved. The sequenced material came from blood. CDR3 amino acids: CSATNRRQETQYF. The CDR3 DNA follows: TGCAGTGCTACGAACAGACGCCAAGAGACCCAGTACTTC.